This is a list of T cell receptor beta chains from one sample in a study of cytomegalovirus exposure and HLA in healthy donors. Some clones are missing from TCRdb's copy, which holds only in-frame ones; the method was immunoSEQ multiplex PCR. The sample has roughly 160,000 clones, roughly 82% seen once. The sequencing sample was made of PBMCs. Every receptor here comes from a man between 45 and 60 years old in good health and CMV-seropositive. Both conserved end residues are part of each CDR3. The D gene is left open where the match is weak. The listing skips clone size in some rows; elsewhere it reads once, few, many or a size class.

D: -; size: -; V: TRBV5-8; J: TRBJ1-2; DNA: TGTGCCAGCAGCTTACAGGATTCGGGCTACACCTTC; CDR3: CASSLQDSGYTF
D: -; size: -; V: TRBV29-1; J: TRBJ2-1; DNA: TGCAGCACCGAACGTCCGGGAACGGTGGGATCCTACAATGAGCAGTTCTTC; CDR3: CSTERPGTVGSYNEQFF
D: TRBD2; size: -; V: TRBV9; J: TRBJ2-3; DNA: TGTGCCAGCAGCGTAGATTTAGCGGGGGGCCGGGTTAGGCATACGCAGTATTTT; CDR3: CASSVDLAGGRVRHTQYF
D: TRBD1; size: -; V: TRBV5-1; J: TRBJ1-1; DNA: TGCGCCAGCAGCTTGGAGGGACAGTTAGGCACTGAAGCTTTCTTT; CDR3: CASSLEGQLGTEAFF
D: -; size: -; V: TRBV2; J: TRBJ1-1; DNA: TGTGCCAGCAGTCGCGGACTAACTGAAGCTTTCTTT; CDR3: CASSRGLTEAFF
D: -; size: -; V: TRBV5-1; J: TRBJ2-1; DNA: TGCGCCAGCAGCTTGGGTAGCGGCCCCTACAATGAGCAGTTCTTC; CDR3: CASSLGSGPYNEQFF
D: TRBD2; size: -; V: TRBV30; J: TRBJ2-1; DNA: TGTGCCTGGAGCGGCAGCGGGGGGGCTTCCTACAATGAGCAGTTCTTC; CDR3: CAWSGSGGASYNEQFF
D: TRBD1; size: -; V: TRBV11-3; J: TRBJ2-1; DNA: TGTGCCAGCAGCTTGCAGGGGGCCGTCTACAATGAGCAGTTCTTC; CDR3: CASSLQGAVYNEQFF
D: -; size: -; V: TRBV14; J: TRBJ2-1; DNA: TGTGCCAGCAGCCAAAGCGGCCTCAATGAGCAGTTCTTC; CDR3: CASSQSGLNEQFF
D: TRBD1; size: -; V: TRBV5-1; J: TRBJ1-5; DNA: TGCGCCAGCAGCTTGGGACAGGGGGCAGGTCAGCCCCAGCATTTT; CDR3: CASSLGQGAGQPQHF
D: TRBD2; size: -; V: TRBV5-4; J: TRBJ2-3; DNA: TGTGCCAGCAGCTTAGGCGGGGGGGCCACAGATACGCAGTATTTT; CDR3: CASSLGGGATDTQYF
D: TRBD2; size: -; V: TRBV6-4; J: TRBJ2-7; DNA: TGTGCCAGCGTGGAGCGGGGGAAGATCGGCTACGAGCAGTACTTC; CDR3: CASVERGKIGYEQYF
D: -; size: -; V: TRBV11-2; J: TRBJ2-7; DNA: TGTGCCAGCAGCTTAGACAGGGGTAGGGAGCAGTACTTC; CDR3: CASSLDRGREQYF
D: -; size: -; V: TRBV18; J: TRBJ1-1; DNA: TGTGCCAGCTCACCACCGCGCAGGCTCGACACTGAAGCTTTCTTT; CDR3: CASSPPRRLDTEAFF
D: -; size: -; V: TRBV2; J: TRBJ1-2; DNA: TGTGCCAGCAGTGAATCGCCGGGGGGGATCTATGGCTACACCTTC; CDR3: CASSESPGGIYGYTF
D: TRBD2; size: -; V: TRBV28; J: TRBJ2-7; DNA: TGTGCCAGCAGTTCACGCGGGGGGAGGACCTACGAGCAGTACTTC; CDR3: CASSSRGGRTYEQYF
D: -; size: -; V: TRBV10-2; J: TRBJ2-1; DNA: TGCGCCAGCAGTGATGCCCAGGGGTTGAGCGCCTACAATGAGCAGTTCTTC; CDR3: CASSDAQGLSAYNEQFF
D: TRBD1; size: -; V: TRBV25-1; J: TRBJ2-1; DNA: TGTGCCAGCAGTGAACGTTTCGGGGACAGGGGGCAAAATGAGCAGTTCTTC; CDR3: CASSERFGDRGQNEQFF
D: TRBD1; size: medium-sized; V: TRBV5-4; J: TRBJ1-4; DNA: TGTGCCAGCAGCTACAGGACAGGGGCTAATGAAAAACTGTTTTTT; CDR3: CASSYRTGANEKLFF
D: TRBD2; size: -; V: TRBV7-3; J: TRBJ2-1; DNA: TGTGCCAGCAGCTCTAGCGGGATCTACAATGAGCAGTTCTTC; CDR3: CASSSSGIYNEQFF
D: -; size: -; V: TRBV29-1; J: TRBJ2-5; DNA: TGCAGCGTTCCCACGTCCTCCCGGGAGACCCAGTACTTC; CDR3: CSVPTSSRETQYF
D: TRBD1; size: -; V: TRBV5-1; J: TRBJ2-5; DNA: TGCGCCAGCAGCTGGGGACAGGGGGCAGAGACCCAGTACTTC; CDR3: CASSWGQGAETQYF
D: TRBD1; size: -; V: TRBV7-8; J: TRBJ1-4; DNA: TGTGCCAGCAGCCCGAGGACAGGGGTGGGGGAAAAACTGTTTTTT; CDR3: CASSPRTGVGEKLFF
D: -; size: -; V: TRBV6-1; J: TRBJ1-1; DNA: TGTGCCAGCAGTGAAGTACAGGAGACTGAAGCTTTCTTT; CDR3: CASSEVQETEAFF
D: TRBD1; size: few; V: TRBV19; J: TRBJ1-1; DNA: TGTGCCAGTAAGCTAGGACAGGGTGGCACTGAAGCTTTCTTT; CDR3: CASKLGQGGTEAFF
D: TRBD2; size: -; V: TRBV11-3; J: TRBJ2-1; DNA: TGTGCCAGCAGCTTAGAGGCGGGGGGAAATGAGCAGTTCTTC; CDR3: CASSLEAGGNEQFF
D: TRBD1; size: -; V: TRBV19; J: TRBJ1-2; DNA: TGTGCCAGTAGTTCGGACAGGGGGCTTGGCTACACCTTC; CDR3: CASSSDRGLGYTF
D: -; size: -; V: TRBV4-2; J: TRBJ1-6; DNA: TGTGCCAGCAGCCAAGATAGGCCAGGGGATTCACCCCTCCACTTT; CDR3: CASSQDRPGDSPLHF
D: TRBD2; size: -; V: TRBV7-3; J: TRBJ2-2; DNA: TGTGCCAGCAGCTCCCCCCCCGGACTAGCGATTCCGAACACCGGGGAGCTGTTTTTT; CDR3: CASSSPPGLAIPNTGELFF
D: TRBD1; size: -; V: TRBV2; J: TRBJ1-2; DNA: TGTGCCAGCAGTCAATCCGACACAGGGGGGTTTGGCTACACCTTC; CDR3: CASSQSDTGGFGYTF
D: TRBD2; size: -; V: TRBV9; J: TRBJ2-1; DNA: TGTGCCAGCAGCGTAGCGGGGGGGCCGAATGAGCAGTTCTTC; CDR3: CASSVAGGPNEQFF
D: -; size: -; V: TRBV23-1; J: TRBJ2-7; DNA: TGCGCCAGCAGTCAGACGGCCGTAACTAGCAACTACGAGCAGTACTTC; CDR3: CASSQTAVTSNYEQYF
D: TRBD2; size: -; V: TRBV19; J: TRBJ2-1; DNA: TGTGCCAGTAGACGTGAGGGGAGGGCCCCTCAAAATGAGCAGTTCTTC; CDR3: CASRREGRAPQNEQFF
D: -; size: -; V: TRBV6-5; J: TRBJ2-7; DNA: TGTGCCAGCAGTTACGGGCCAGCTTCCTACGAGCAGTACTTC; CDR3: CASSYGPASYEQYF
D: TRBD1; size: few; V: TRBV29-1; J: TRBJ1-1; DNA: TGCAGCGTTGAAGACAGGGGGTTTTTTCAGACTGAAGCTTTCTTT; CDR3: CSVEDRGFFQTEAFF
D: TRBD1; size: once; V: TRBV9; J: TRBJ1-1; DNA: TGTGCCAGCAGCGTATCACAGGGGGCGCAGGGAGCTTTCTTT; CDR3: CASSVSQGAQGAFF
D: TRBD1; size: -; V: TRBV9; J: TRBJ2-1; DNA: TGTGCCAGCAGCGCCGACACAGGGGTCTCCTACAATGAGCAGTTCTTC; CDR3: CASSADTGVSYNEQFF
D: -; size: -; V: TRBV5-1; J: TRBJ2-5; DNA: TGCGCCAGCAGCTTCGATGACAGCCAAGAGACCCAGTACTTC; CDR3: CASSFDDSQETQYF
D: -; size: -; V: TRBV19; J: TRBJ1-2; DNA: TGTGCCAGCCGACAGACTAACTATGGCTACACCTTC; CDR3: CASRQTNYGYTF
D: -; size: -; V: TRBV11-1; J: TRBJ1-2; DNA: TGTGCCAGCAGCTTAGGGACAGACTATAGCTACACCTTC; CDR3: CASSLGTDYSYTF
D: -; size: -; V: TRBV7-9; J: TRBJ1-2; DNA: TGTGCCAGCAGTAACCTTTCGACATCCCTCTATGGCTACACCTTC; CDR3: CASSNLSTSLYGYTF
D: -; size: -; V: TRBV12-5; J: TRBJ2-7; DNA: TGTGCTAGTGGTTTGTTCCCAGACACCTACGAGCAGTACTTC; CDR3: CASGLFPDTYEQYF
D: TRBD2; size: -; V: TRBV6-5; J: TRBJ2-1; DNA: TGTGCCTCAACCCTGGGGGAGGGCCGCGAGCAGTTCTTC; CDR3: CASTLGEGREQFF
D: -; size: -; V: TRBV7-2; J: TRBJ1-5; DNA: TGTGCCAGCAGCTTAACAGGGCCGGGCAATCAGCCCCAGCATTTT; CDR3: CASSLTGPGNQPQHF
D: -; size: -; V: TRBV30; J: TRBJ1-2; DNA: TGTGCCTGGGACAGGTCCTCTTTCCAAACTAACTATGGCTACACCTTC; CDR3: CAWDRSSFQTNYGYTF
D: TRBD2; size: -; V: TRBV7-9; J: TRBJ2-1; DNA: TGTGCCAGCAGTTCTCCGGGACTAGGGGTCGGTTTTGGTGAGCAGTTCTTC; CDR3: CASSSPGLGVGFGEQFF
D: -; size: few; V: TRBV27; J: TRBJ1-2; DNA: TGTGCCAGCAGTTTAGCGGGGGGGACGACCCTCGAGCGCTACACCTTC; CDR3: CASSLAGGTTLERYTF
D: -; size: -; V: TRBV5-6; J: TRBJ2-3; DNA: TGTGCCAGCAGCTTGCAGCCAGCGGGTTCAGATACGCAGTATTTT; CDR3: CASSLQPAGSDTQYF
D: -; size: -; V: TRBV7-7; J: TRBJ2-3; DNA: TGTGCTAGCAGCTTAGAGAGTACAGATACGCAGTATTTT; CDR3: CASSLESTDTQYF
D: -; size: -; V: TRBV4-2; J: TRBJ2-1; DNA: TGTGCCAGCAGCTACAGCCCCAATGAGCAGTTCTTC; CDR3: CASSYSPNEQFF
D: TRBD1; size: few; V: TRBV5-6; J: TRBJ1-4; DNA: TGTGCCAGCAGCTTTTTCGATCCCGGGACAGGGTTTGAAAAACTGTTTTTT; CDR3: CASSFFDPGTGFEKLFF
D: -; size: -; V: TRBV6-5; J: TRBJ2-2; DNA: TGTGCCAGCAGTTACTTAAACACCGGGGAGCTGTTTTTT; CDR3: CASSYLNTGELFF
D: -; size: once; V: TRBV7-2; J: TRBJ2-7; DNA: TGTGCCAGCAGCCCGGGACTTCTCTACGAGCAGTACTTC; CDR3: CASSPGLLYEQYF
D: TRBD2; size: -; V: TRBV4-3; J: TRBJ2-5; DNA: TGCGCCAGAAGTGGGGCTAGCGGAACCCTCCTCGAGACCCAGTACTTC; CDR3: CARSGASGTLLETQYF
D: -; size: -; V: TRBV5-5; J: TRBJ2-2; DNA: TGTGCCAGCAGCTTGGTGCGGGGGCGCCTTCTCGGGGAGCTGTTTTTT; CDR3: CASSLVRGRLLGELFF
D: -; size: -; V: TRBV18; J: TRBJ2-3; DNA: TGTGCCAGCTCCCCAGGTGGTAGCGGCGGCCTGTGGCAGTATTTT; CDR3: CASSPGGSGGLWQYF
D: -; size: -; V: TRBV11-1; J: TRBJ1-1; DNA: TGTGCCAGCAGCTTATTGGCCCCGGGTGAAGCTTTCTTT; CDR3: CASSLLAPGEAFF
D: -; size: once; V: TRBV27; J: TRBJ2-7; DNA: TGTGCCAGCAGTTTCTCGGGAGCGGGCAGCTCCTACGAGCAGTACTTC; CDR3: CASSFSGAGSSYEQYF
D: -; size: -; V: TRBV19; J: TRBJ2-2; DNA: TGTGCCAGTAGACAAACCCAGGCGAGAGGGCCGTTAGATGTTTCCTTCACCGGGGAGCTGTTTTTT; CDR3: CASRQTQARGPLDVSFTGELFF